The 29 T cell receptor beta chains reported below all come from one sample, sequenced in a study of graft-versus-host responses after intestinal transplantation. Repertoires were generated with immunoSEQ multiplex PCR, while TCRdb's copy carries only in-frame clones and drops some. The sample includes some 70,000 clones, more than 90% of them seen just once. Specimen: bone marrow, collected approximately 100 weeks after intestinal transplantation. These TCRs come from a human patient who received an intestinal transplant, so some T cells may come from the graft donor.

V and J are TRBV10-2 and TRBJ2-2, with 7 bases identical to TRBD2. The V segment lost 4 bases and the J segment 4 bases; nucleotides outside the gene matches: 9. The CDR3 runs to 16 residues. Per germline, CDR1 WSHSY and CDR2 SAAADI. The CDR3 DNA follows: TGCGCCAGCAGTGCACGGACCGGGGGGTTCACCGGGGAGCTGTTTTTT. This translates into CASSARTGGFTGELFF.

This sequence joins TRBV7-9 and TRBJ2-2, with 8 bases fitting TRBD2. The V gene's germline CDR1 is SEHNR and CDR2 FQNEAQ (reference sequence). J lost 1 base, V lost 4 bases, and 11 bases had no gene match. The length of the CDR3 is 18 residues. Here the CDR3 reads CASSSLRLLAGNTGELFF. Written as DNA, the CDR3 is TGTGCCAGCAGCTCCCTACGGTTGCTAGCGGGGAACACCGGGGAGCTGTTTTTT.

This chain uses TRBV6-1 with TRBJ2-1; D not resolved. From germline, CDR1 is MNHNS and CDR2 SASEGT. The CDR3 consists of 11 residues. Deletions cut 5 bases from V and 5 bases from J, with 4 bases between. The CDR3, as DNA: TGTGCCAGCAGTACTAACAATGAGCAGTTCTTC. Protein: CASSTNNEQFF.

The rearrangement joins TRBV28 to TRBJ2-7; D remains unclear. Germline V gives CDR1 MDHEN, CDR2 SYDVKM. This CDR3 has 11 residues. Between the trimmed V and J ends, which lost 5 bases and 3 bases, there was a span of 5 bases. The CDR3 region is CASSTIYEQYF. The CDR3 DNA reads TGTGCCAGCAGTACCATCTACGAGCAGTACTTC. Based on the CDR3 plus reference TRBV28 and TRBJ2-7, the full variable domain is DVKVTQSSRYLVKRTGEKVFLECVQDMDHENMFWYRQDPGLGLRLIYFSYDVKMKEKGDIPEGYSVSREKKERFSLILESASTNQTSMYLCASSTIYEQYFGPGTRLTVT.

This chain links TRBV7-3 with TRBJ2-6; TRBD2 might be the D (6 bases). This CDR3 contains 21 residues. V dropped 5 bases and J dropped 0 bases, with 26 bases sitting between them. Germline assignment: CDR1 SGHTA and CDR2 FQGTGA. This CDR3 is CASSPRLRDPPPDSGANVLTF. In DNA form, the CDR3 reads TGTGCCAGCAGCCCCCGGTTGCGGGACCCCCCGCCCGACTCTGGGGCCAACGTCCTGACTTTC.

The J gene is TRBJ2-1, the V gene TRBV7-9; the D gene is possibly TRBD1 (7 bases). Deletions cut 5 bases from V and 7 bases from J, with 24 bases between. Germline CDR1 is SEHNR and CDR2 is FQNEAQ (reference sequence). The CDR3 totals 17 residues. CDR3 DNA sequence: TGTGCCAGCAGCCCGCCAGGGGGGCGCATTGGGAAAAATGAGCAGTTCTTC. This sequence encodes CASSPPGGRIGKNEQFF.

The V and J genes are TRBV5-6 and TRBJ2-3, with 10 positions matching TRBD2. Germline trimming cut 6 bases from V and 2 bases from J; bases unmatched to any gene: 6. Germline-derived CDR1 and CDR2 are SGHDT and YYEEEE. This CDR3 is 15 amino acids long. CDR3 residues: CASIPGLANTDTQYF. The CDR3 DNA reads as TGTGCCAGCATCCCGGGACTAGCGAACACAGATACGCAGTATTTT.

Written as DNA, the CDR3 is TGTGCCAGCAGCCAAGACCTCGGACAGGGGAGTTCACCCCTCCACTTT. Protein: CASSQDLGQGSSPLHF. V usage is TRBV4-2 and J usage is TRBJ1-6, with 9 positions matching TRBD1. After removal of 0 bases from V and 9 bases from J, the junction contained 6 bases not matched to a gene. The CDR3 is 16 residues long. In germline, CDR1 is LGHNA, CDR2 YNFKEQ.

The J gene is TRBJ2-3, the V gene TRBV5-6; 14 bases are a match to TRBD2. The ends lost 3 bases at V and 13 bases at J; junction bases unmatched: 4. The germline CDR1 and CDR2 sequences are SGHDT and YYEEEE. The CDR3 contains 13 residues. CDR3 coding DNA: TGTGCCAGCAGCTCCGGGACTAGCGGGGGCAAGTATTTT. It encodes CASSSGTSGGKYF.

This rearrangement joins TRBV11-2 to TRBJ2-1; possible D gene TRBD1, 5 bases. Trimming shortened V by 2 bases and J by 6 bases, and 8 bases separated the two germline ends. Germline assignment: CDR1 SGHAT and CDR2 FQNNGV. This CDR3 comprises 13 residues. CDR3 region: CASSLSQGNEQFF. CDR3 DNA: TGTGCCAGCAGCTTAAGCCAGGGCAATGAGCAGTTCTTC.

This chain uses TRBV18 with TRBJ2-6, with 9 bases aligning to TRBD1. Germline V gene data show CDR1 as KGHSH and CDR2 as LQKENI. The ends lost 3 bases at V and 2 bases at J; junction bases unmatched: 8. This CDR3 has 18 residues. The CDR3: CASSPMGQGNPGANVLTF. The CDR3 DNA is TGTGCCAGCTCACCGATGGGACAGGGTAATCCTGGGGCCAACGTCCTGACTTTC.

The chain carries TRBV7-3 and TRBJ2-3, with D tentatively TRBD1 or TRBD2 (5 bases each). The CDR3 has 15 residues. Germline assignment: CDR1 SGHTA and CDR2 FQGTGA. The V end lost 5 bases, the J end lost 1 base, and 13 bases lay between the germline ends. This CDR3 is CASSRKGRGTDTQYF. CDR3 DNA sequence: TGTGCCAGCAGCCGGAAGGGGAGAGGCACAGATACGCAGTATTTT.

J is TRBJ1-1 and V is TRBV28; D uncertain. CDR1 MDHEN and CDR2 SYDVKM come from the germline V gene. The V and J ends lost 3 bases and 2 bases respectively, with 4 bases between them. CDR3 length: 12 residues. The CDR3 here is CASSLSNTEAFF. CDR3 bases: TGTGCCAGCAGTTTGAGCAACACTGAAGCTTTCTTT. Supplemented by reference TRBV28 and TRBJ1-1, the full variable domain reads DVKVTQSSRYLVKRTGEKVFLECVQDMDHENMFWYRQDPGLGLRLIYFSYDVKMKEKGDIPEGYSVSREKKERFSLILESASTNQTSMYLCASSLSNTEAFFGQGTRLTVV.

V is TRBV13 and J is TRBJ2-3; D call uncertain. V lost 1 base to trimming and J lost 0 bases, with 5 bases between them. The CDR3 is 14 residues long. Per germline, CDR1 PRHDT and CDR2 FYEKMQ (reference sequence). The CDR3 coding sequence is TGTGCCAGCAGCTTAGAGAGGAGCACAGATACGCAGTATTTT. It specifies CASSLERSTDTQYF.

The chain recombines TRBV5-1 with TRBJ2-5; 10 bases are a match to TRBD1. The DNA end is more similar to TRBJ2-7, so the J call may be wrong. From germline, CDR1 is SGHRS and CDR2 YFSETQ. This CDR3 has 15 residues. The CDR3 spells CASSQTGTGAYEQYF. CDR3 sequence (DNA): TGCGCCAGCAGCCAGACCGGGACAGGGGCCTACGAGCAGTACTTC.

The CDR3 region has the DNA TGCGCCAGCAGGGACGGGGGGTCCCACAATGAGCAGTTCTTC. It specifies CASRDGGSHNEQFF. The V and J genes are TRBV10-2 and TRBJ2-1; 7 bases are shared with TRBD2. CDR1 WSHSY and CDR2 SAAADI come from the germline V gene. Unmatched junction bases numbered 7, after V lost 6 bases and J lost 5 bases. The CDR3 is 14 residues long.

The rearrangement links TRBV19 to TRBJ2-4; no clear D. Germline CDR1 and CDR2: LNHDA and SQIVND (reference sequence). There are 15 residues in the CDR3. V was trimmed by 3 bases and J by 1 base, leaving 10 bases between them. The CDR3 is CASSIVGRAKNIQYF. The CDR3, as DNA: TGTGCCAGTAGTATCGTCGGCAGGGCCAAAAACATTCAGTACTTC.

The chain has TRBV13 and TRBJ1-2; a weak D match, TRBD1 (6 bases). This CDR3 region has 14 residues. V was cut by 4 bases and J by 3 bases, with 12 bases left in between. From germline, CDR1 is PRHDT and CDR2 FYEKMQ (reference sequence). CDR3: CASSSQGLDYGYTF. The CDR3 DNA is TGTGCCAGCAGCTCGCAGGGGTTGGACTATGGCTACACCTTC.

This clone has only one observation. The V call is TRBV19, the J call TRBJ1-1; no firm D call. Germline V gene lookup returns CDR1 LNHDA and CDR2 SQIVND (reference sequence). The CDR3 has 12 residues. Trimming cost V 4 bases and J 6 bases, with 9 bases left between them. For the CDR3, the DNA is TGTGCCAGTAGTAGACTGAGGGCTGAAGCTTTCTTT. Translation gives CASSRLRAEAFF. Full variable domain (outside the CDR3, taken from reference TRBV19 and TRBJ1-1): DGGITQSPKYLFRKEGQNVTLSCEQNLNHDAMYWYRQDPGQGLRLIYYSQIVNDFQKGDIAEGYSVSREKKESFPLTVTSAQKNPTAFYLCASSRLRAEAFFGQGTRLTVV.

This clone was seen once. The rearrangement uses TRBV5-4 and TRBJ1-5, with a possible D match to TRBD1 (5 bases). This CDR3 contains 15 residues. V dropped 4 bases and J dropped 3 bases, with 14 bases sitting between them. The germline gives CDR1 SGHNT, CDR2 YYREEE (reference sequence). CDR3 residues: CASSPNQGLNQPQHF. The CDR3 nucleotides are TGTGCCAGCAGCCCGAACCAGGGCCTCAATCAGCCCCAGCATTTT.

This rearrangement joins TRBV6-5 to TRBJ1-6, with TRBD1 matching 7 bases. The length of the CDR3 is 15 residues. With 6 bases clipped from V and 5 bases from J, the junction kept 7 bases outside the gene matches. CDR1 and CDR2 from the germline V gene are MNHEY and SVGAGI. The CDR3 protein is CASSYRDSHNSPLHF. CDR3 DNA sequence: TGTGCCAGCAGCTACCGGGACAGTCATAATTCACCCCTCCACTTT.

The chain has TRBV5-1 and TRBJ1-5; D is ambiguous. With 2 bases removed from V and 7 bases from J, the gap between germline ends came to 13 bases. In germline, CDR1 is SGHRS, CDR2 YFSETQ. The CDR3 spans 14 residues. CDR3 DNA sequence: TGCGCCAGCAGCTTAGGAGGTCCCGGGCAGCCCCAGCATTTT. It specifies CASSLGGPGQPQHF.

The chain combines TRBV2 with TRBJ1-2; no firm D call. CDR3 length: 13 residues. Germline CDR1 and CDR2: SNHLY and FYNNEI. Trimming took 3 bases from V and 1 from J, leaving 6 bases between them. For the CDR3, the DNA is TGTGCCAGCAGTGATAGTGTTAACTATGGCTACACCTTC. Translating it yields CASSDSVNYGYTF.

V and J are TRBV6-5 and TRBJ1-1; tentative D call: TRBD1 (6 bases). V was pared by 2 bases and J by 0 bases, with 7 bases between. The CDR3 consists of 14 residues. The germline gives CDR1 MNHEY, CDR2 SVGAGI. The CDR3 protein is CASSYRGVNTEAFF. DNA for the CDR3: TGTGCCAGCAGTTACAGGGGGGTGAACACTGAAGCTTTCTTT.

V gene TRBV15 combines with J gene TRBJ2-1; D not certain. CDR1 and CDR2 from the germline V gene are LNHNV and YYDKDF (reference sequence). V lost 5 bases and J lost 4, with 18 bases in between. The CDR3 loop spans 16 amino acids. DNA of the CDR3: TGTGCCACCAGCGGAGCCGGACCTATTCTTTACAATGAGCAGTTCTTC. It codes for CATSGAGPILYNEQFF.

V gene TRBV5-6 combines with J gene TRBJ1-5; no clear D gene. This CDR3 spans 13 amino acids. The germline V gene encodes CDR1 SGHDT and CDR2 YYEEEE. The ends were cut back, 0 bases at V and 4 bases at J, with 5 bases in the middle. The CDR3 protein is CASSLAANQPQHF. DNA for the CDR3: TGTGCCAGCAGCTTGGCAGCGAATCAGCCCCAGCATTTT.

This chain joins TRBV11-2 and TRBJ1-6; D call uncertain. CDR1 and CDR2 (germline): SGHAT, FQNNGV. The V gene lost 0 bases and the J gene lost 0 bases, with 12 bases spanning the gap. The length of the CDR3 is 18 residues. The CDR3, as DNA: TGTGCCAGCAGCTTAGATCTTAGGCTTAGCTCCTATAATTCACCCCTCCACTTT. Protein sequence: CASSLDLRLSSYNSPLHF. Together with reference TRBV11-2 and TRBJ1-6, the CDR3 gives the full variable domain: EAGVAQSPRYKIIEKRQSVAFWCNPISGHATLYWYQQILGQGPKLLIQFQNNGVVDDSQLPKDRFSAERLKGVDSTLKIQPAKLEDSAVYLCASSLDLRLSSYNSPLHFGNGTRLTVT.

The chain has TRBV7-9 and TRBJ2-5, with a weak D call TRBD2 (6 bases). Trimming cost V 1 base and J 4 bases, with 10 bases left between them. Germline loops: CDR1 SEHNR, CDR2 FQNEAQ (reference sequence). This CDR3 has 14 residues. The CDR3 is CASSLGRAAETQYF. In nucleotides, the CDR3 is TGTGCCAGCAGCTTAGGGAGGGCTGCAGAGACCCAGTACTTC.

The chain has TRBV7-3 and TRBJ2-1, with D perhaps matching TRBD2 (6 bases). CDR3 size: 15 residues. Germline V gives CDR1 SGHTA, CDR2 FQGTGA. V was clipped by 1 base and J by 8 bases, with 15 bases between them. The CDR3 nucleotides are TGTGCCAGCAGCTTAATTTGGGGGGTTGCCGATGAGCAGTTCTTC. It encodes CASSLIWGVADEQFF.